These 13 T cell receptor beta chains share one sample of origin, sequenced in a study of regulatory T cells in long-lasting Graves disease (dated by TCRdb to about 2021). Preparation of the library involved multiplex PCR. Sequenced using an Illumina HiSeq 4000. To build TCR beta libraries, CDR3 regions were amplified by Arm-PCR using iRepertoire HTBI primers. Through fastp at Q25 and MiXCR, TCRdb rebuilt clones from the public reads, retaining in-frame beta chains. Under each unique CDR3 protein, matching rows form one entry showing the most common genes and DNA. The sample contains 420,000 or so distinct CDR3 sequences, less than 20% of them found a single time. The ten most abundant clones make up 20% to 25% of the sample. The time point label, read with the paper, signifies: newly diagnosed GD, antithyroid drugs for less than 3 months. RNA was extracted from PBMCs in TRIzol for both TCR sequencing and RNA sequencing.

Separately, the same data were catalogued under a study of T cells in Graves' hyperthyroidism and ophthalmopathy.

The starting material was peripheral blood mononuclear cells (PBMCs), obtained at new diagnosis, from a patient treated with antithyroid drugs. All receptors derive from a woman aged 18-29 years with Graves disease. Donor details come from another sample of the same person, matched by shared clones.

This clonotype occurred many times. The V gene is TRBV3-1, the J gene TRBJ2-3, with D maybe TRBD2 (6 bases). Germline assignment: CDR1 LGHDT and CDR2 YNNKEL (reference sequence). Trimming took 5 bases from V and 0 from J, leaving 18 bases between them. This CDR3 has 17 amino acids. The CDR3 loop is CASSNPGDPTSTDTQYF. In nucleotides, the CDR3 is TGTGCCAGCAGCAACCCGGGGGACCCAACAAGCACAGATACGCAGTATTTT.

This clonotype was detected a few times. The chain joins TRBV5-1 to TRBJ2-7, with unresolved D. CDR3 length equals 14 residues. The germline V gene encodes CDR1 SGHRS and CDR2 YFSETQ. V was trimmed by 2 bases and J by 0 bases, leaving 9 bases between them. CDR3 nucleotide sequence: TGCGCCAGCAGCTTCGAGACGGACTCCTACGAGCAGTACTTC. Protein: CASSFETDSYEQYF.

Concerning this clonotype itself: A much larger clone sits a single nucleotide away, making a read error possible. The V call is TRBV12-3 or TRBV12-4, the J call TRBJ2-7, with TRBD1 matching over 10 bases. The CDR3 consists of 14 residues. Trimming cost V 6 bases and J 5 bases; bases outside gene matches: 7. The CDR3 DNA reads as TGTGCCAGCAGACTTACCGGGACAGGGGACGAGCAGTACTTC. Its protein is CASRLTGTGDEQYF.

The genes are TRBV14 and TRBJ2-3; D gene ambiguous. This CDR3 has 13 amino acids. Germline CDR1 and CDR2: SGHDN and FVKESK. Trimming stripped 3 bases from V and 8 bases from J, with 12 bases between. The CDR3 spells CASSQSVGGTQYF. DNA of the CDR3: TGTGCCAGCAGCCAGTCTGTCGGTGGTACGCAGTATTTT.

The table lists this clonotype with many counts. V usage is TRBV3-1 and J usage is TRBJ1-1, with D maybe TRBD1 (6 bases). The CDR3 runs to 14 residues. Germline CDR1 and CDR2: LGHDT and YNNKEL (reference sequence). The V and J ends lost 3 bases and 7 bases respectively, with 15 bases between them. The CDR3 sequence is CASSHQDGQLEAFF. DNA for the CDR3: TGTGCCAGCAGCCACCAGGATGGACAGCTTGAAGCTTTCTTT.

Details on this clonotype: An end of the junction differs from the germline gene, which may be a read error. This rearrangement joins TRBV7-2 to TRBJ2-5; tentatively, D is TRBD2 (5 bases). Germline V CDR1 and CDR2: SGHTA, FQGNSA. This CDR3 has 16 residues. The CDR3 protein is CASSLVNLGDQETQYF. CDR3 nucleotides: TGCGCCAGCAGCTTGGTCAATCTCGGGGACCAAGAGACCCAGTACTTC.

This clonotype was seen once. The rearrangement links TRBV20-1 to TRBJ2-3, with D unresolved. V gave up 3 bases and J gave up 1 base, with 11 bases separating them. CDR1 is DFQATT and CDR2 is SNEGSKA in the germline V gene (reference sequence). The CDR3 runs to 14 residues. The CDR3 here is CSASTVPGTDTQYF. The CDR3 coding sequence is TGCAGTGCTAGCACAGTACCTGGCACAGATACGCAGTATTTT.

This clonotype was recorded at least ten times. The CDR3 DNA follows: TGTGCCAGCAGCGCCGGCCTGTGGAACACTGAAGCTTTCTTT. This sequence encodes CASSAGLWNTEAFF. The rearrangement uses TRBV5-5 and TRBJ1-1; D is ambiguous. CDR1 SGHKS and CDR2 YYEKEE come from the germline V gene (reference sequence). This CDR3 has 14 residues. The V and J ends lost 4 bases and 1 base respectively, with 11 bases between them.

This clonotype was seen many times. The chain couples TRBV28 to TRBJ1-5; D gene ambiguous. CDR1 and CDR2 (germline): MDHEN, SYDVKM. V lost 6 bases and J 4 bases, leaving 10 bases between the germline ends. The CDR3 consists of 13 residues. CDR3 DNA: TGTGCCAGCAGGCCAGGAGTTAATCAGCCCCAGCATTTT. This codes for CASRPGVNQPQHF.

In this sample, this clonotype turned up many times. This chain connects TRBV30 to TRBJ1-1; D uncertain. Per germline, CDR1 GTSNPN and CDR2 SVGIG (reference sequence). The germline V and J ends were trimmed by 6 bases and 4 bases, with 18 bases remaining between them. The CDR3 totals 14 residues. The CDR3 nucleotides are TGTGCCTGCCCCTGGGTCGGAGCCCCCACTGAAGCTTTCTTT. Amino acids: CACPWVGAPTEAFF.

This clonotype occurred many times. The chain carries TRBV11-3 and TRBJ2-3; TRBD1 aligns across 9 bases. This CDR3 spans 20 amino acids. CDR1 SGHNT and CDR2 YENEEA come from the germline V gene. V was clipped by 5 bases and J by 2 bases; unmatched bases: 20. The CDR3 is CASSPLDRGRAGYPTDTQYF. The CDR3 DNA reads TGTGCCAGCAGCCCCCTGGACAGGGGCCGAGCTGGGTATCCCACAGATACGCAGTATTTT.

This clonotype has at least ten counts. This sequence joins TRBV27 and TRBJ2-1; a weak D match, TRBD2 (6 bases). Germline loops: CDR1 MNHEY, CDR2 SMNVEV (reference sequence). V shed 2 bases and J shed 6 bases, with 11 bases lying between them. This CDR3 is 14 amino acids long. In DNA form, the CDR3 reads TGTGCCAGCAGTTTAGATTTTAGCGGCAATGAGCAGTTCTTC. Translated, it gives CASSLDFSGNEQFF.

The chain carries TRBV19 and TRBJ1-4, with D possibly matching TRBD1 (6 bases). This CDR3 has 14 amino acids. The V gene lost 6 bases and the J gene lost 7 bases, with 15 bases spanning the gap. Germline assignment: CDR1 LNHDA and CDR2 SQIVND (reference sequence). The CDR3 region has the DNA TGTGCCAGTAGCCTTACAGGGATGAGTGAAAAACTGTTTTTT. Translated: CASSLTGMSEKLFF. The variable domain in full, with the rest retrieved from reference TRBV19 and TRBJ1-4, is DGGITQSPKYLFRKEGQNVTLSCEQNLNHDAMYWYRQDPGQGLRLIYYSQIVNDFQKGDIAEGYSVSREKKESFPLTVTSAQKNPTAFYLCASSLTGMSEKLFFGSGTQLSVL.